One sample yielded the 30 T cell receptor beta chains listed below, sequenced in a study of T cells in Graves' hyperthyroidism and ophthalmopathy. Researchers amplified the TCR beta CDR3 regions from RNA transcripts. HTBI primers were used for first-round RT-PCR of the TCR CDR3. TCRdb itself ran the multiplex PCR reads through MiXCR, one entry per CDR3 protein. The repertoire holds fewer than 350,000 distinct CDR3 sequences, with around 15% as singletons. Sequencing input: blood. The source of these receptors is a woman in her 50s with Graves' hyperthyroidism that later progressed to Graves' ophthalmopathy.

This clonotype was detected many times. The gene calls are TRBV9 and TRBJ2-2; possible D gene TRBD1, 5 bases. V was clipped by 5 bases and J by 4 bases, with 9 bases between them. The CDR3 consists of 13 residues. Germline lookup yields CDR1 SGDLS and CDR2 YYNGEE. In DNA form, the CDR3 reads TGTGCCAGCAGTCCCAGGGCCACCGGGGAGCTGTTTTTT. Its translation: CASSPRATGELFF.

This clonotype was seen ten or more times. CDR3 region: CASSLREGEQYF. CDR3 DNA sequence: TGCGCCAGCAGCCTTAGGGAAGGCGAGCAGTACTTC. The chain has TRBV4-1 and TRBJ2-7, with unresolved D. This CDR3 has 12 amino acids. Trimming took off 4 bases at V and 6 bases at J, with 10 bases between the two ends. Germline V gene lookup returns CDR1 MGHRA and CDR2 YSYEKL.

This chain connects TRBV28 to TRBJ1-5; TRBD1 aligns across 9 bases. With 4 bases clipped from V and 7 bases from J, the junction kept 8 bases outside the gene matches. The CDR3 is made up of 15 amino acids. Germline V gene data show CDR1 as MDHEN and CDR2 as SYDVKM. CDR3 amino acids: CASSSGTGFYQPQHF. As DNA, the CDR3 is TGTGCCAGCAGTTCGGGGACAGGGTTCTACCAGCCCCAGCATTTT.

This clonotype was seen ten or more times. CDR3 amino acids: CASSGVYPNTEAFF. CDR3 in DNA: TGTGCCAGTAGTGGGGTGTACCCCAACACTGAAGCTTTCTTT. The chain couples TRBV19 to TRBJ1-1; D unresolved. The CDR3 is 14 amino acids. Per the germline V gene, CDR1 is LNHDA and CDR2 is SQIVND (reference sequence). V gave up 5 bases and J gave up 2 bases, with 12 bases separating them.

The rearrangement links TRBV11-2 to TRBJ2-1, with TRBD2 identical over 13 bases. CDR1 and CDR2 (germline): SGHAT, FQNNGV. V was clipped by 5 bases and J by 8 bases; unmatched bases: 3. The CDR3 length is 14 residues. The CDR3, as DNA: TGTGCCAGCAGCGGACTAGCGGGAGTCGATGAGCAGTTCTTC. The encoded protein is CASSGLAGVDEQFF.

There are a few counts of this clonotype. The chain is built from TRBV20-1 and TRBJ1-5; no definite D call. Germline-derived CDR1 and CDR2 are DFQATT and SNEGSKA (reference sequence). The ends were cut back, 8 bases at V and 1 base at J, with 12 bases in the middle. CDR3 length: 13 residues. The CDR3 region is CSTTRGSNQPQHF. DNA of the CDR3: TGCAGTACAACCCGGGGAAGCAATCAGCCCCAGCATTTT.

This clonotype was seen at least ten times. CDR3 sequence: CASRGGATNEKLFF. CDR3 in DNA: TGTGCCAGCAGGGGAGGAGCAACTAATGAAAAACTGTTTTTT. This chain joins TRBV28 and TRBJ1-4; D gene uncertain. CDR1 is MDHEN, CDR2 SYDVKM, per germline. Between the trimmed V and J ends, which lost 6 bases and 0 bases, there was a span of 8 bases. This CDR3 comprises 14 residues.

Here the CDR3 DNA reads TGTGCCAGCAGGGCGGGGGACTATGGCTACACCTTC. This sequence encodes CASRAGDYGYTF. The chain carries TRBV4-2 and TRBJ1-2; a possible D gene is TRBD1 (5 bases). The CDR3 length is 12 residues. Germline CDR1 is LGHNA and CDR2 is YNFKEQ. V was trimmed by 6 bases and J by 3 bases, leaving 8 bases between them.

This clonotype showed up just a few times. The V gene is TRBV20-1, the J gene TRBJ1-2, with D unresolved. Germline V gene data show CDR1 as DFQATT and CDR2 as SNEGSKA (reference sequence). The V gene lost 0 bases and the J gene lost 4 bases, with 9 bases spanning the gap. The CDR3 loop spans 13 amino acids. CDR3: CSARDRSGYGYTF. In nucleotides, the CDR3 is TGCAGTGCTAGAGATAGGTCAGGCTATGGCTACACCTTC.

There are many counts of this clonotype. CDR3 in amino acids: CASSLTLTSTDTQYF. The CDR3 coding sequence is TGTGCCAGCAGCTTAACCTTGACTAGCACAGATACGCAGTATTTT. The gene calls are TRBV7-9 and TRBJ2-3, with no clear D. CDR1 SEHNR and CDR2 FQNEAQ come from the germline V gene (reference sequence). Trimming cost V 2 bases and J 0 bases, with 9 bases left between them. There are 15 residues in the CDR3.

At least ten counts were recorded for this clonotype. J is TRBJ1-1 and V is TRBV28, with D tentatively TRBD1 (5 bases). Germline CDR1 MDHEN, CDR2 SYDVKM. The CDR3 is 16 amino acids. V shed 1 base and J shed 1 base, with 13 bases lying between them. The CDR3 here is CASSLSGIGQNTEAFF. The DNA of the CDR3 is TGTGCCAGCAGTTTATCTGGGATCGGACAGAACACTGAAGCTTTCTTT.

This clonotype was observed a few times. The CDR3 DNA reads TGCGCCAGCAGCTTGGAACAGTTAACTGAAGCTTTCTTT. Protein product: CASSLEQLTEAFF. The genes are TRBV5-1 and TRBJ1-1; the D is unclear. Germline CDR1 SGHRS, CDR2 YFSETQ. V lost 0 bases to trimming and J lost 5 bases, with 8 bases between them. The length of the CDR3 is 13 residues.

In its sample, this clonotype was seen many times. The rearrangement uses TRBV30 and TRBJ2-3; 8 nucleotides line up with TRBD2. Germline CDR1 and CDR2: GTSNPN and SVGIG (reference sequence). The CDR3 length is 15 residues. V was clipped by 2 bases and J by 0 bases; unmatched bases: 4. CDR3 residues: CAWSRAGASTDTQYF. CDR3 sequence (DNA): TGTGCCTGGAGTCGAGCGGGAGCTAGCACAGATACGCAGTATTTT.

This clonotype appeared many times. The chain is built from TRBV28 and TRBJ1-5, with a possible D match to TRBD1 (6 bases). CDR3 length equals 16 residues. CDR1 and CDR2 (germline): MDHEN, SYDVKM. V lost 5 bases, J lost 3 bases, and 17 bases lay in between. In DNA, the CDR3 is TGTGCCAGCAGTCCGCCACCGGGACATACCAATCAGCCCCAGCATTTT. This encodes CASSPPPGHTNQPQHF. Filled out from reference TRBV28 and TRBJ1-5, the complete variable domain reads DVKVTQSSRYLVKRTGEKVFLECVQDMDHENMFWYRQDPGLGLRLIYFSYDVKMKEKGDIPEGYSVSREKKERFSLILESASTNQTSMYLCASSPPPGHTNQPQHFGDGTRLSIL.

At least ten counts were recorded for this clonotype. The genes are TRBV7-9 and TRBJ2-7; D assignment may be TRBD1 or TRBD2 (5 bases each). CDR1 SEHNR and CDR2 FQNEAQ come from the germline V gene (reference sequence). V dropped 6 bases and J dropped 2 bases, with 14 bases sitting between them. The CDR3 is 14 residues long. CDR3 DNA sequence: TGTGCCAGCAGGGGACCGTACCCTACCTACGAGCAGTACTTC. This encodes CASRGPYPTYEQYF.

The chain has TRBV11-2 and TRBJ1-2, with D maybe TRBD1 (6 bases). This CDR3 is built from 15 residues. CDR1 SGHAT and CDR2 FQNNGV come from the germline V gene. Trimming removed 3 bases from V and 5 bases from J, with 16 bases in between. As DNA, the CDR3 is TGTGCCAGCAGCTTGACAGGAGCCCCCCCTTATGGCTACACCTTC. Protein product: CASSLTGAPPYGYTF.

This clonotype was seen a few times. This chain links TRBV10-3 with TRBJ2-1; TRBD2 is a possible D gene (5 bases). The CDR3 has 18 amino acids. The germline V gene encodes CDR1 ENHRY and CDR2 SYGVKD. V lost 6 bases and J lost 0, with 21 bases in between. The CDR3, as DNA: TGTGCCATCAGCCCGGAAATTCGACTGGGGAGCTCCTACAATGAGCAGTTCTTC. Translated, it gives CAISPEIRLGSSYNEQFF.

The CDR3 region has the DNA TGTGCCAGCAGTCTACTCCTTCGGGACCCTCCTTTCTTC. It is translated as CASSLLLRDPPFF. The chain joins TRBV28 to TRBJ2-1; tentatively, D is TRBD1 or TRBD2 (5 bases each). Per the germline V gene, CDR1 is MDHEN and CDR2 is SYDVKM. V lost 5 bases, J lost 16 bases, and 21 bases lay in between. The CDR3 sequence is 13 residues long.

This clonotype has at least ten counts. This chain connects TRBV6-4 to TRBJ2-1; D is undetermined. Looked up from germline, CDR1 is MRHNA and CDR2 is SNTAGT. The CDR3 contains 15 residues. V shed 3 bases and J shed 1 base, with 10 bases lying between them. This CDR3 is CASSESGESYNEQFF. Here the CDR3 DNA reads TGTGCCAGCAGTGAGTCCGGCGAGTCCTACAATGAGCAGTTCTTC.

The V call is TRBV28, the J call TRBJ1-2, with 8 bases identical to TRBD1. Trimming cost V 3 bases and J 10 bases; bases outside gene matches: 13. Germline V gene sequence: CDR1 MDHEN, CDR2 SYDVKM. This CDR3 comprises 15 residues. The CDR3 sequence: CASSFTQLQGADYTF. The CDR3 DNA follows: TGTGCCAGCAGTTTTACCCAACTGCAGGGGGCGGACTACACCTTC.

Many counts were recorded for this clonotype. The chain recombines TRBV29-1 with TRBJ2-6; maybe TRBD1 (5 bases). The CDR3 runs to 14 residues. V was shortened by 6 bases and J by 1 base, with 10 bases between the two germline ends. Germline V gene sequence: CDR1 SQVTM, CDR2 ANQGSEA. Here the CDR3 DNA reads TGCAGCGTCGGTCCAGGGTCTGGGGCCAACGTCCTGACTTTC. It translates to CSVGPGSGANVLTF. Complete variable domain (other parts from reference TRBV29-1 and TRBJ2-6): SAVISQKPSRDICQRGTSLTIQCQVDSQVTMMFWYRQQPGQSLTLIATANQGSEATYESGFVIDKFPISRPNLTFSTLTVSNMSPEDSSIYLCSVGPGSGANVLTFGAGSRLTVL.

This clonotype has a handful of counts. DNA for the CDR3: TGTGCCAGCAGCTCCGGCACAGCAAAGAATGAAAAACTGTTTTTT. It specifies CASSSGTAKNEKLFF. The rearrangement links TRBV5-4 to TRBJ1-4; D unclear. Germline loops: CDR1 SGHNT, CDR2 YYREEE (reference sequence). The V end lost 3 bases, the J end lost 5 bases, and 14 bases lay between the germline ends. The length of the CDR3 is 15 residues.

This clonotype was seen ten or more times. The CDR3 spells CARDRQETQYF. CDR3 bases: TGTGCCAGAGACAGACAAGAGACCCAGTACTTC. V usage is TRBV2 and J usage is TRBJ2-5, with D possibly matching TRBD1 (5 bases). Germline CDR1 and CDR2: SNHLY and FYNNEI. The CDR3 consists of 11 residues. Trimming shortened V by 9 bases and J by 2 bases, and 7 bases separated the two germline ends.

This clonotype was seen many times. The rearrangement joins TRBV28 to TRBJ2-7; 9 bases align to TRBD1. CDR1 and CDR2 (germline): MDHEN, SYDVKM. V dropped 5 bases and J dropped 3; count of bases not matched to a gene: 5. The CDR3 is 14 residues long. Here the CDR3 reads CASSPGTGNYEQYF. DNA of the CDR3: TGTGCCAGCAGTCCCGGGACAGGGAACTACGAGCAGTACTTC. The variable domain in full, with the rest retrieved from reference TRBV28 and TRBJ2-7, is DVKVTQSSRYLVKRTGEKVFLECVQDMDHENMFWYRQDPGLGLRLIYFSYDVKMKEKGDIPEGYSVSREKKERFSLILESASTNQTSMYLCASSPGTGNYEQYFGPGTRLTVT.

In this sample, this clonotype turned up many times. This chain uses TRBV5-8 with TRBJ2-5; 8 bases are a match to TRBD2. This CDR3 spans 14 amino acids. Germline assignment: CDR1 SGHTS and CDR2 YDEGEE. Trimming took 7 bases from V and 1 from J; bases not matched to a gene: 6. Here the CDR3 reads CASGGSGIQETQYF. The CDR3, as DNA: TGTGCCAGCGGGGGTAGCGGGATCCAAGAGACCCAGTACTTC.

This clonotype came up many times. CDR3 amino acids: CASSLVTVGTGGEQYF. The CDR3 DNA reads TGTGCCAGCAGCTTGGTCACTGTTGGGACAGGGGGCGAGCAGTACTTC. The chain joins TRBV11-2 to TRBJ2-7, with 11 bases aligning to TRBD1. The CDR3 is 16 residues long. CDR1 and CDR2 from the germline V gene are SGHAT and FQNNGV. The J segment lost 6 bases and the V segment lost 3 bases, leaving 10 bases of the junction unmatched.

CDR3 nucleotides: TGTGCTAGTGGTAAGGGAGACGCGAACACCGGGGAGCTGTTTTTT. Translating it yields CASGKGDANTGELFF. The chain uses TRBV12-5 and TRBJ2-2, with a tentative D call TRBD2 (5 bases). V lost 5 bases, J lost 0 bases, and 10 bases lay in between. Germline CDR1 is LGHNT and CDR2 is FRNRAP. The CDR3 is 15 amino acids.

The genes are TRBV5-4 and TRBJ1-3; D unclear. This CDR3 comprises 13 residues. V lost 9 bases, J lost 0 bases, and 10 bases lay in between. Germline CDR1 and CDR2: SGHNT and YYREEE (reference sequence). The CDR3 reads CATTLRSGNTIYF. CDR3 bases: TGTGCCACGACACTCCGCTCTGGAAACACCATATATTTT.

This clonotype has a count of ten or more. CDR3 DNA sequence: TGTGCCAGCACCCAAACCATAAGGGACTACGAGCAGTACTTC. It is translated as CASTQTIRDYEQYF. The chain is built from TRBV7-2 and TRBJ2-7, with D uncertain. Germline-derived CDR1 and CDR2 are SGHTA and FQGNSA. CDR3 length: 14 amino acids. V was clipped by 7 bases and J by 3 bases, with 16 bases between them.

This clonotype was counted ten times or more. The CDR3 sequence: CASDGQGVTQYF. CDR3 in DNA: TGTGCCAGCGATGGACAGGGAGTGACCCAGTACTTC. This chain uses TRBV2 with TRBJ2-5, with 8 nucleotides matching TRBD1. Germline values: CDR1 SNHLY, CDR2 FYNNEI. V shed 8 bases and J 7 bases; nucleotides not matched to a gene: 6. CDR3 length: 12 residues. Full variable domain (rest looked up from reference TRBV2 and TRBJ2-5): EPEVTQTPSHQVTQMGQEVILRCVPISNHLYFYWYRQILGQKVEFLVSFYNNEISEKSEIFDDQFSVERPDGSNFTLKIRSTKLEDSAMYFCASDGQGVTQYFGPGTRLLVL.